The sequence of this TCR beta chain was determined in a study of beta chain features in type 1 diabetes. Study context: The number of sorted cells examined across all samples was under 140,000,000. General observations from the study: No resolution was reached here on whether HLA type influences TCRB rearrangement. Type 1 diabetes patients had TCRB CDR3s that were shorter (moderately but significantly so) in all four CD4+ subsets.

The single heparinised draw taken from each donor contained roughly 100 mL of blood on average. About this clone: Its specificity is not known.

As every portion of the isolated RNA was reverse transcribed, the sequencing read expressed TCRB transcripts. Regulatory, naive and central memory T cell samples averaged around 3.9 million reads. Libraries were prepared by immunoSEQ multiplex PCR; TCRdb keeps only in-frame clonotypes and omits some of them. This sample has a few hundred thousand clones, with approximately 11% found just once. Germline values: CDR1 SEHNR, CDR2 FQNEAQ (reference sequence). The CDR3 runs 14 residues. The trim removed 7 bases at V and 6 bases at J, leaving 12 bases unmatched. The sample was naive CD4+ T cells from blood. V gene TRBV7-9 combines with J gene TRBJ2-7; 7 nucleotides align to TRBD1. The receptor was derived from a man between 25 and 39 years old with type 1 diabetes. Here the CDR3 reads CASTPQGVNAEQYF. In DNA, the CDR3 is TGTGCCAGCACTCCGCAGGGGGTAAATGCCGAGCAGTACTTC.